This section outlines one T cell receptor (beta chain) sequence together with its context. Its specificity is unknown. The CDR3 length is 13 residues. The V gene's germline CDR1 is WNHNN and CDR2 SYGVQD (reference sequence). V was clipped by 0 bases and J by 5 bases, with 6 bases between them. PCR was performed a second time for roughly 7 to 11 cycles using a sample-barcoded 5' primer and a J-beta primer mix. TCRdb reprocessed the 5' RACE reads with MiXCR, giving one entry per CDR3 protein. The top ten hold about 20% of the sample, which has approximately 1,000,000 distinct CDR3 sequences, 35% to 50% seen once. This sample was included in a study of blood T cells in healthy people across ages. Each sample gave at least 6.5 million isolated PBMCs. Study-wide points: Among long-lived donors, naive CD4+ cells were more numerous and diversity higher than in aged donors. There was a strong correlation between TCR beta diversity and naive T cell percentage.

Sequencing used blood. The chain uses TRBV10-1 and TRBJ2-3; D might be TRBD2 (5 bases). This clonotype originated in a woman in her sixties in good health. The CDR3 sequence: CASSESGGDTQYF. The CDR3 coding sequence is TGCGCCAGCAGTGAGTCCGGAGGAGATACGCAGTATTTT.